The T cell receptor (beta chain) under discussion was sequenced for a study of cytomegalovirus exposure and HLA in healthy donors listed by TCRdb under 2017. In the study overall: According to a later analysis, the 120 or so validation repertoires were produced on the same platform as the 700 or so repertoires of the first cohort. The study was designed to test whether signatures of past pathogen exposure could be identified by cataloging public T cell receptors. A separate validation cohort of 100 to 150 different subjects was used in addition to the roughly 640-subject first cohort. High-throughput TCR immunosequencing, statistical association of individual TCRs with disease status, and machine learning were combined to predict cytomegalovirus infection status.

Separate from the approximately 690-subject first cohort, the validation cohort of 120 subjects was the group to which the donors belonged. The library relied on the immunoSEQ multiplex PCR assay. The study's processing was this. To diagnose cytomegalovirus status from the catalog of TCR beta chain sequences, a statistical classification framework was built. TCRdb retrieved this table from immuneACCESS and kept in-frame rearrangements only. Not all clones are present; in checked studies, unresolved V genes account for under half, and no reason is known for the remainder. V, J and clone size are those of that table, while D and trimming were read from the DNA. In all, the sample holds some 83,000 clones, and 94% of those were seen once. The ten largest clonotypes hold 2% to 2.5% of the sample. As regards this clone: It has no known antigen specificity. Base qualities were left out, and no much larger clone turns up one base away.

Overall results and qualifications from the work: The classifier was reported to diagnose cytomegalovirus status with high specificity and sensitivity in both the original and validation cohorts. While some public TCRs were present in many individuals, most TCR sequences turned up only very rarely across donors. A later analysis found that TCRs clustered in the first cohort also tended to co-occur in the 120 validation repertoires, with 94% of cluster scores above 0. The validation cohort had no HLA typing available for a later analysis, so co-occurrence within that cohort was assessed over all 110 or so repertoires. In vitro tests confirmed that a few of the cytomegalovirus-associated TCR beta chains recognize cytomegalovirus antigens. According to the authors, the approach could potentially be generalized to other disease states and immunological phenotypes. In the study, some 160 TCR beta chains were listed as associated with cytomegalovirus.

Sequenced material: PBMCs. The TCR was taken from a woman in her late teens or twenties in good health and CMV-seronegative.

In nucleotides, the sequence is TGTGCCATCAGTGAAGTAGCCTCAGGGGACACTGAAGCTTTCTTT. It encodes CAISEVASGDTEAFF. The chain was built from TRBV10-3 and TRBJ1-1, with a tentative D gene TRBD1 over 6 matching bases. The trim is 3 bases for V and 3 bases for J, with a gap of 14 bases between the germline ends. The cysteine opens and the phenylalanine closes a CDR3 of 15 amino acids. The sequence is cut down to CDR3 DNA, 45 bases in frame from base 1. Sequences ENHRY (CDR1) and SYGVKD (CDR2) are obtained from the germline V gene.